This T cell receptor beta chain comes out of a study of blood T cell repertoires in COVID-19. Authors' analysis steps: Nucleated cell counts were estimated from reference gene primer amplification. Data came from immunoSEQ multiplex PCR; TCRdb stores just in-frame clones and leaves some out. The DNA gave D and trimming, while V, J and clone size come from that table. The table records some 400,000 clones, around 84% of them present only once. Trimming took off 6 bases at V and 4 bases at J, with 9 bases between the two ends. The CDR3 length is 12 residues. Germline lookup yields CDR1 LNHDA and CDR2 SQIVND (reference sequence).

Sequenced: peripheral blood. The rearrangement joins TRBV19 to TRBJ2-5; D is uncertain. This sequence originates from a human donor in a cohort sampled during active COVID-19. DNA of the CDR3: TGTGCCAGTAGGAGCCCAGGAGAGACCCAGTACTTC. As protein: CASRSPGETQYF.